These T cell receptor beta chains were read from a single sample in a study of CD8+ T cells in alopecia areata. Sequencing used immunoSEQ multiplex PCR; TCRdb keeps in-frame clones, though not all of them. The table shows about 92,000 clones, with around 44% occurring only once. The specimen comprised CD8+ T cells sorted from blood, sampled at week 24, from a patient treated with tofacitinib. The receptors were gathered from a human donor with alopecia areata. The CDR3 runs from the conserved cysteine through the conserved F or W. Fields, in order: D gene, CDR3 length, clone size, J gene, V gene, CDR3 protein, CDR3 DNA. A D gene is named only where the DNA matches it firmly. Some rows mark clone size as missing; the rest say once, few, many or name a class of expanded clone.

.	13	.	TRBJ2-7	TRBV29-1	CSVVIGSSYEQYF	TGCAGCGTTGTTATTGGGAGCTCCTACGAGCAGTACTTC
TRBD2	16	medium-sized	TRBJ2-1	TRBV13	CASSSDPSGYDNEQFF	TGTGCCAGCAGCTCGGACCCTAGCGGGTATGACAATGAGCAGTTCTTC
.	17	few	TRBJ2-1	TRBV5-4	CASSSLGVGRRSNEQFF	TGTGCCAGCAGCTCCCTTGGGGTCGGGAGAAGGAGCAATGAGCAGTTCTTC
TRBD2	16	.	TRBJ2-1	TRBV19	CASSTRAGGWTNEQFF	TGTGCCAGTAGTACTCGAGCGGGAGGATGGACAAATGAGCAGTTCTTC
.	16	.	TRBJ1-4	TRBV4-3	CASSQAAAGTNEKLFF	TGCGCCAGCAGCCAAGCCGCCGCGGGCACTAATGAAAAACTGTTTTTT
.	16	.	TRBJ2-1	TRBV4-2	CASSPPRVDYHNEQFF	TGTGCCAGCAGCCCGCCTCGGGTCGACTATCACAATGAGCAGTTCTTC
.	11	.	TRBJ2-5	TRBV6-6	CASSYPGTQYF	TGTGCCAGCAGTTACCCCGGGACCCAGTACTTC
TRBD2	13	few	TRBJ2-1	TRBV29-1	CSVWSGRDDEQFF	TGCAGCGTCTGGAGCGGGAGGGACGATGAGCAGTTCTTC
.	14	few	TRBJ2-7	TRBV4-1	CASSLREKTYEQYF	TGCGCCAGCAGCCTACGGGAGAAAACCTACGAGCAGTACTTC
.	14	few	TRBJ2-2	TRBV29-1	CSVGGPVRTGELFF	TGCAGCGTTGGAGGCCCGGTTAGGACCGGGGAGCTGTTTTTT
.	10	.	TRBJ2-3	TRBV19	CASLGDTQYF	TGTGCCAGCCTGGGAGACACGCAGTATTTT
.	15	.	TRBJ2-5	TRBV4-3	CASSQDGGYQETQYF	TGCGCCAGCAGCCAAGACGGCGGATACCAAGAGACCCAGTACTTC
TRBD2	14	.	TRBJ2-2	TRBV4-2	CASSQWGGTGELFF	TGTGCCAGCAGCCAATGGGGAGGGACCGGGGAGCTGTTTTTT
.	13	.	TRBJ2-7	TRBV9	CASSGSGNYEQYF	TGTGCCAGCAGCGGCTCGGGGAACTACGAGCAGTACTTC
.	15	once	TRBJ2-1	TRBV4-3	CASSQGLAAYNEQFF	TGCGCCAGCAGCCAAGGTTTAGCGGCCTACAATGAGCAGTTCTTC
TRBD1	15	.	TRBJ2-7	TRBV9	CASSARDRGPYEQYF	TGTGCCAGCAGCGCCCGGGACAGGGGACCCTACGAGCAGTACTTC
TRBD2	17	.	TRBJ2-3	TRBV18	CASSPSWAGERTDTQYF	TGTGCCAGCTCACCTTCTTGGGCGGGAGAGAGAACAGATACGCAGTATTTT
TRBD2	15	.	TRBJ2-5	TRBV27	CASSQPTSGKETQYF	TGTGCCAGCAGTCAGCCCACTAGCGGGAAGGAGACCCAGTACTTC
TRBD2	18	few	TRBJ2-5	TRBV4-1	CASSQGTSGSWSQETQYF	TGCGCCAGCAGCCAAGGGACTAGCGGGAGCTGGTCCCAAGAGACCCAGTACTTC
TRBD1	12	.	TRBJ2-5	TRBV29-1	CSVETGAETQYF	TGCAGCGTTGAGACAGGGGCGGAGACCCAGTACTTC
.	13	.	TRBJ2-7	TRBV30	CAIRTPGVYEQYF	TGTGCCATCAGAACCCCAGGGGTTTACGAGCAGTACTTC
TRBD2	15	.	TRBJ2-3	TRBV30	CAWSIGLAGTDTQYF	TGTGCCTGGTCCATCGGACTAGCGGGCACAGATACGCAGTATTTT
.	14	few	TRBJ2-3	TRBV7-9	CASSRGERTDTQYF	TGTGCCAGCAGCAGAGGCGAACGCACAGATACGCAGTATTTT
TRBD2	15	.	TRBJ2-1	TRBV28	CASCSGSSINNEQFF	TGTGCCAGCTGTAGCGGGAGCTCCATAAACAATGAGCAGTTCTTC
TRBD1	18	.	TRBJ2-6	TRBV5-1	CASSEGTGDDSGANVLTF	TGCGCCAGCAGCGAAGGGACAGGGGACGACTCTGGGGCCAACGTCCTGACTTTC
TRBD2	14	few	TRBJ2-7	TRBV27	CASSPGLAAFEQYF	TGTGCCAGCAGTCCGGGACTAGCGGCCTTCGAGCAGTACTTC
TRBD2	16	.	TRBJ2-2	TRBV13	CASSFGTSGSAGELFF	TGTGCCAGCAGCTTTGGGACTAGCGGGAGTGCCGGGGAGCTGTTTTTT
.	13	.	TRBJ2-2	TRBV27	CASSLGGGGELFF	TGTGCCAGCAGTTTAGGAGGTGGCGGGGAGCTGTTTTTT
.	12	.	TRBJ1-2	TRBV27	CASGYQGNGYTF	TGTGCCAGTGGCTACCAGGGGAATGGCTACACCTTC
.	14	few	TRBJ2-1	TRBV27	CASSSLRRRDEQFF	TGTGCCAGCAGTTCCCTTCGGCGCAGGGATGAGCAGTTCTTC
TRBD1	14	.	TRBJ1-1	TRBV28	CASSLDRGYTEAFF	TGTGCCAGCAGTTTGGACAGGGGATACACTGAAGCTTTCTTT
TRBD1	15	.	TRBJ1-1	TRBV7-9	CASSSRQGRFTEAFF	TGTGCCAGCAGCAGTAGACAGGGGAGGTTCACTGAAGCTTTCTTT
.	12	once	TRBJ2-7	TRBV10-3	CAIRRPSDEQYF	TGTGCCATCAGGCGCCCTTCGGACGAGCAGTACTTC
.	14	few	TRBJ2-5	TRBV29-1	CSAVGPTRSGTQYF	TGCAGCGCCGTGGGACCGACACGGAGTGGGACCCAGTACTTC
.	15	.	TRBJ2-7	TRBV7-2	CASSFTPGPSYEQYF	TGTGCCAGCAGCTTCACCCCAGGGCCCTCATACGAGCAGTACTTC
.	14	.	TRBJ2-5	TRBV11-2	CASSLVILQETQYF	TGTGCCAGCAGCTTAGTAATCCTCCAAGAGACCCAGTACTTC
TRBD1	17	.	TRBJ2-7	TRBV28	CASSFPRTGTASYEQYF	TGTGCCAGCAGTTTTCCCCGAACCGGGACAGCCTCCTACGAGCAGTACTTC
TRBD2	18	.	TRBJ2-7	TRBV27	CASSLVTSGSPGSYEQYF	TGTGCCAGCAGTTTAGTGACTAGCGGGAGCCCGGGGTCCTACGAGCAGTACTTC
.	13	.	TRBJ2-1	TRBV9	CASSDGTHVEQFF	TGTGCCAGCAGCGACGGGACGCACGTTGAGCAGTTCTTC
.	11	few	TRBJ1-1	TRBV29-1	CSAKRGTEAFF	TGCAGCGCCAAACGGGGCACTGAAGCTTTCTTT
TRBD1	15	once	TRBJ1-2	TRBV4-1	CASSQAETGLNGYTF	TGCGCCAGCAGCCAAGCAGAGACAGGGTTAAATGGCTACACCTTC
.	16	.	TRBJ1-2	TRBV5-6	CASSTTLDRPIYGYTF	TGTGCCAGCAGTACCACACTTGACAGGCCTATCTATGGCTACACCTTC
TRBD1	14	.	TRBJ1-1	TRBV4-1	CASSQRGRDTEAFF	TGCGCCAGCAGCCAGAGGGGGCGGGACACTGAAGCTTTCTTT
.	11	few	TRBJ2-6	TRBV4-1	CASSRANVLTF	TGCGCCAGCAGCCGAGCCAACGTCCTGACTTTC
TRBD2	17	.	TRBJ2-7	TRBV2	CASSTSRLAGSSYEQYF	TGTGCCAGCAGCACCTCGAGGCTAGCGGGTAGCTCCTACGAGCAGTACTTC
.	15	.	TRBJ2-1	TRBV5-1	CASSLDRSSYNEQFF	TGCGCCAGCAGCTTGGACAGGAGCTCCTACAATGAGCAGTTCTTC
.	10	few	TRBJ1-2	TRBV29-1	CSVGSAGYTF	TGCAGCGTTGGCAGTGCGGGCTACACCTTC
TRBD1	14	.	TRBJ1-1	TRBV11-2	CASSPGGMNTEAFF	TGTGCCAGCAGCCCAGGGGGGATGAACACTGAAGCTTTCTTT
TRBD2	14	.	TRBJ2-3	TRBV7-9	CASSAELATDTQYF	TGTGCCAGCAGCGCCGAACTAGCGACAGATACGCAGTATTTT
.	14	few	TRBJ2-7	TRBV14	CASSQDTSSYEQYF	TGTGCCAGCAGCCAAGATACGTCCTCCTACGAGCAGTACTTC
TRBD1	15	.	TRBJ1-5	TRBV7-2	CASSLDRASNQPQHF	TGTGCCAGCAGCTTGGACAGGGCAAGCAATCAGCCCCAGCATTTT
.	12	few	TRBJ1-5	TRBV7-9	CASSPGNQPQHF	TGTGCCAGCAGCCCGGGGAATCAGCCCCAGCATTTT
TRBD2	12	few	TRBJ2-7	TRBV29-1	CSVLAETYEQYF	TGCAGCGTTCTAGCGGAGACTTACGAGCAGTACTTC